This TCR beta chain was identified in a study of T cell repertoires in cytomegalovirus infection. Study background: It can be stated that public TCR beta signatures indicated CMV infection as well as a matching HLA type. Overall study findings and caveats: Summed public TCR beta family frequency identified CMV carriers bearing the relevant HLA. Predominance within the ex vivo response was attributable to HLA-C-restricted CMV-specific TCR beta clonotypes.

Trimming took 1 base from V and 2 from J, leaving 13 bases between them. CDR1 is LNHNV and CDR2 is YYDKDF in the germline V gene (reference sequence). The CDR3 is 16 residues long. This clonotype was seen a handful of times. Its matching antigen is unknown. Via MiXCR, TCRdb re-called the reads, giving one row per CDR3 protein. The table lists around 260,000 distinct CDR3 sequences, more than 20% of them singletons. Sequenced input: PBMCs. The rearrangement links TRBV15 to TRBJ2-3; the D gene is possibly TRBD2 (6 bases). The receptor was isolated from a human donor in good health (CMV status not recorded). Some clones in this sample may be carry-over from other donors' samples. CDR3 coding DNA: TGTGCCACCAGCAGAGGCCTAGGCGGGGACACAGATACGCAGTATTTT. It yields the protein CATSRGLGGDTDTQYF.